The 18 T cell receptor beta chains listed next were all sequenced from one sample in a study of circulating and synovial CD4+ cells in juvenile arthritis. Clones were read by immunoSEQ multiplex PCR, and TCRdb kept only the in-frame ones, dropping some. The repertoire holds about 30,000 clones, with 90% to 95% as singletons. Sequenced: CD4+ T cells from blood. The source of these receptors is a human donor with juvenile idiopathic arthritis.

The chain carries TRBV20-1 and TRBJ1-2; D not resolved. CDR3 length equals 11 residues. Trimming removed 3 bases at V and 8 bases at J, with 10 bases between. The germline CDR1 and CDR2 sequences are DFQATT and SNEGSKA (reference sequence). The CDR3 DNA reads as TGCAGTGCTAGCGGGGATTGGGGCTACACCTTC. As protein: CSASGDWGYTF.

This chain links TRBV2 with TRBJ1-6; D not resolved. The CDR3 is 13 amino acids. V gave up 4 bases and J gave up 9 bases, with 10 bases separating them. The V gene's germline CDR1 is SNHLY and CDR2 FYNNEI. In DNA, the CDR3 is TGTGCCAGCAGTGCAGCCGAGGGTTCACCCCTCCACTTT. Protein: CASSAAEGSPLHF.

This clone came up once. This rearrangement joins TRBV18 to TRBJ1-3, with D unresolved. The V end was cut by 3 bases, the J end by 2 bases, with 8 bases between. The CDR3 length is 14 residues. CDR1 and CDR2 from the germline V gene are KGHSH and LQKENI. This CDR3 is CASSPYSTGNTIYF. The CDR3 DNA reads as TGTGCCAGCTCACCCTACAGTACTGGAAACACCATATATTTT.

V is TRBV27 and J is TRBJ2-3; 8 nucleotides align to TRBD2. The CDR3 sequence is 18 residues long. The V gene's germline CDR1 is MNHEY and CDR2 SMNVEV (reference sequence). Losses at the gene ends were 6 bases for V and 2 bases for J; bases not matched to a gene: 16. CDR3 sequence reads: CASRGIKLGTRDTDTQYF. CDR3 DNA sequence: TGTGCCAGCAGAGGGATCAAACTCGGGACTAGAGACACAGATACGCAGTATTTT.

The chain employs TRBV30 and TRBJ2-1; D may be TRBD2 (6 bases). V shed 2 bases and J shed 10 bases, with 12 bases lying between them. The CDR3 has 12 residues. Germline CDR1 reads GTSNPN; CDR2 reads SVGIG (reference sequence). In nucleotides, the CDR3 is TGTGCCTGGAGTCGGATAGCGGAAGAGCAGTTCTTC. It translates to CAWSRIAEEQFF. Based on the CDR3 plus reference TRBV30 and TRBJ2-1, the full variable domain is SQTIHQWPATLVQPVGSPLSLECTVEGTSNPNLYWYRQAAGRGLQLLFYSVGIGQISSEVPQNLSASRPQDRQFILSSKKLLLSDSGFYLCAWSRIAEEQFFGPGTRLTVL.

The gene calls are TRBV9 and TRBJ2-2; 10 bases map to TRBD2. Germline lookup yields CDR1 SGDLS and CDR2 YYNGEE. This CDR3 is 17 amino acids long. Trimming cost V 4 bases and J 6 bases; bases outside gene matches: 12. The CDR3 reads CASSTSSGSAFAGELFF. The CDR3 bases are TGTGCCAGCAGCACTTCTAGCGGGAGCGCTTTCGCCGGGGAGCTGTTTTTT.

This chain joins TRBV5-1 and TRBJ1-1, with D perhaps TRBD1 (6 bases). Germline V gene sequence: CDR1 SGHRS, CDR2 YFSETQ. This CDR3 is 13 amino acids long. Between the trimmed V and J ends, which lost 4 bases and 1 base, there was a span of 8 bases. CDR3 amino acids: CASSVQGNTEAFF. Written as DNA, the CDR3 is TGCGCCAGCAGCGTACAGGGGAACACTGAAGCTTTCTTT.

The gene calls are TRBV6-1 and TRBJ1-1; no reliable D call. There are 13 residues in the CDR3. CDR1 is MNHNS and CDR2 is SASEGT in the germline V gene. V lost 3 bases and J 0 bases, leaving 5 bases between the germline ends. CDR3 in amino acids: CASSDRMNTEAFF. CDR3 DNA: TGTGCCAGCAGTGACAGAATGAACACTGAAGCTTTCTTT.

This clone was counted only a few times. The rearrangement joins TRBV19 to TRBJ2-3; D remains ambiguous. The V and J ends lost 0 bases and 10 bases respectively, with 11 bases between them. This CDR3 contains 13 residues. The germline V gene encodes CDR1 LNHDA and CDR2 SQIVND (reference sequence). The CDR3 loop is CASSIEVDRAQYF. The DNA for the CDR3 is TGTGCCAGTAGTATAGAGGTTGACCGGGCGCAGTATTTT. Together with reference TRBV19 and TRBJ2-3, the CDR3 gives the full variable domain: DGGITQSPKYLFRKEGQNVTLSCEQNLNHDAMYWYRQDPGQGLRLIYYSQIVNDFQKGDIAEGYSVSREKKESFPLTVTSAQKNPTAFYLCASSIEVDRAQYFGPGTRLTVL.

The chain has TRBV5-4 and TRBJ2-2; TRBD2 aligns across 10 bases. The CDR3 is 16 amino acids. Germline V gene data show CDR1 as SGHNT and CDR2 as YYREEE (reference sequence). Unmatched junction bases numbered 4, after V lost 0 bases and J lost 5 bases. This CDR3 is CASSLDLAGVTGELFF. The DNA for the CDR3 is TGTGCCAGCAGCTTGGACCTAGCGGGAGTTACCGGGGAGCTGTTTTTT.

A single count supports this clone. The chain joins TRBV10-3 to TRBJ2-1; perhaps TRBD2 as D (5 bases). CDR1 ENHRY and CDR2 SYGVKD come from the germline V gene. This CDR3 comprises 11 residues. V was clipped by 10 bases and J by 7 bases, with 11 bases between them. Here the CDR3 DNA reads TGTGCCACCCGGGGTCCAAATGAGCAGTTCTTC. Translation gives CATRGPNEQFF.

The V and J genes are TRBV7-9 and TRBJ2-7; 9 nucleotides align to TRBD2. This CDR3 contains 17 residues. Germline CDR1 is SEHNR and CDR2 is FQNEAQ (reference sequence). Trimming removed 2 bases from V and 5 bases from J; junction bases left unmatched: 13. The CDR3 region is CASSLNSGLASFNEQYF. Written as DNA, the CDR3 is TGTGCCAGCAGCTTAAATTCCGGACTAGCGTCTTTCAACGAGCAGTACTTC.

V and J are TRBV2 and TRBJ1-2; 7 bases map to TRBD1. CDR1 is SNHLY and CDR2 is FYNNEI in the germline V gene. Unmatched junction bases numbered 12, after V lost 8 bases and J lost 3 bases. The CDR3 spans 15 residues. The CDR3: CASQGRGVDDYGYTF. Here the CDR3 DNA reads TGTGCCAGCCAAGGCAGGGGGGTCGATGACTATGGCTACACCTTC.

The chain links TRBV18 to TRBJ2-3; weak D call: TRBD2 (6 bases). Germline V CDR1 and CDR2: KGHSH, LQKENI. V lost 3 bases and J lost 1, with 8 bases in between. CDR3 length: 14 amino acids. CDR3 coding DNA: TGTGCCAGCTCACCTGGGACTGGCACAGATACGCAGTATTTT. It specifies CASSPGTGTDTQYF.

This sequence joins TRBV5-1 and TRBJ2-7; 7 bases are shared with TRBD1. CDR1 is SGHRS, CDR2 YFSETQ, per germline. The CDR3 loop spans 14 amino acids. Trimming removed 4 bases from V and 3 bases from J; junction bases left unmatched: 7. As DNA, the CDR3 is TGCGCCAGCAGCCGAGAGGGACAGCACTACGAGCAGTACTTC. The encoded protein is CASSREGQHYEQYF.

The chain links TRBV2 to TRBJ1-2; 7 bases align to TRBD1. The CDR3 is 15 amino acids. V was clipped by 7 bases and J by 0 bases; unmatched bases: 8. Germline CDR1 reads SNHLY; CDR2 reads FYNNEI. CDR3 coding DNA: TGTGCCAGCACGATAACCAGGGGGTCTAACTATGGCTACACCTTC. Encoded protein: CASTITRGSNYGYTF.

DNA for the CDR3: TGTGCCAGCAGGAAAATTACAGAGATTGGTGAAAAACTGTTTTTT. It yields the protein CASRKITEIGEKLFF. This chain joins TRBV6-1 and TRBJ1-4; D remains unclear. Trimming stripped 6 bases from V and 7 bases from J, with 18 bases between. The CDR3 is made up of 15 amino acids. CDR1 is MNHNS and CDR2 is SASEGT in the germline V gene.

The count of this clone is one. This chain links TRBV18 with TRBJ1-1, with D tentatively TRBD1 (5 bases). The CDR3 sequence is 16 residues long. In germline, CDR1 is KGHSH, CDR2 LQKENI. V was pared by 3 bases and J by 3 bases, with 17 bases between. CDR3 amino acids: CASSPVGPQAHTEAFF. The CDR3 DNA sequence: TGTGCCAGCTCACCGGTGGGGCCCCAGGCGCACACTGAAGCTTTCTTT.